This paragraph covers one T cell receptor (beta chain) sequence. The antigen remains unidentified. In germline, CDR1 is SNHLY, CDR2 FYNNEI. V gave up 5 bases and J gave up 6 bases; unmatched junction bases: 5. The CDR3 spans 14 residues. Here immunoSEQ multiplex PCR was the method, and the copy in TCRdb shows in-frame clones only, minus some. The sample comprises 2 million or so clones, 95% of which are singletons, and 0.13% rests with the top ten. This sample is drawn from a study of shared clonotypes between healthy human individuals. There were no recent acute infections or vaccinations among the donors, who were healthy HIV-negative adults. There were only Caucasian adults among the donors, and all lived in Nashville, Tennessee. Regarding the study as a whole: Rarefaction showed that sequencing of sorted subsets was incomplete (despite large depth).

This TCR derives from a man aged 18 to 29 in good health. The rearrangement joins TRBV2 to TRBJ2-7; 12 positions agree with TRBD1. The sample comprised naive CD4+ T cells sorted from blood. Noted subset: CD45RA+ positively selected. CDR3 amino acids: CASSRDRGLREQYF. The CDR3 region has the DNA TGTGCCAGCAGTCGGGACAGGGGGCTCCGCGAGCAGTACTTC.